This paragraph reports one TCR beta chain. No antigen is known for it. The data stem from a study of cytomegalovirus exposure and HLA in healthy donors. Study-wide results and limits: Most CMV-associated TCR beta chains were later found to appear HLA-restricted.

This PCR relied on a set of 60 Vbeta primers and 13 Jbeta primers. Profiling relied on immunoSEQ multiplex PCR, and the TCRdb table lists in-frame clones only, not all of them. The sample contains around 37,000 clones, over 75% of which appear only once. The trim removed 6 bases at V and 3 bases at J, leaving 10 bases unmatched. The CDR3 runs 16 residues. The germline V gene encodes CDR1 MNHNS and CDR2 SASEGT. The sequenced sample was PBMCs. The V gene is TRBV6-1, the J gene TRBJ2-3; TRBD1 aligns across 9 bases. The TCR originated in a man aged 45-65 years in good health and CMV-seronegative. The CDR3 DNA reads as TGTGCCAGCAGCGAACAGGGGGCGTATTCGACAGATACGCAGTATTTT. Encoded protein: CASSEQGAYSTDTQYF.